This T cell receptor beta chain was sequenced in a study of regulatory T cells. Study-level results: Hydrophobic residues at CDR3 positions 6 and 7 were enriched in conventional CD4+ T cells of CD3G-deficient patients.

Regulatory (CD25-high CD127-low) and conventional (CD25-low CD127-high) CD4+ T cells were sorted separately. Points on this clone: The antigen is undetermined.

Amplification used 52 TRBV primers and 13 TRBJ primers. Here immunoSEQ multiplex PCR was the method, and the copy in TCRdb shows in-frame clones only, minus some. This table has tens of thousands of clones, 93% appearing once. The receptor was derived from a child aged 2 to 10 with CD3G deficiency. Specimen: conventional CD4+ T cells sorted from blood.

CDR3 bases: TGTGCCAGCAGTGAAGCGGGAAGGGGGCCTAATTCACCCCTCCACTTT. It is translated as CASSEAGRGPNSPLHF. The genes are TRBV6-1 and TRBJ1-6, with 7 bases identical to TRBD1. The CDR3 runs to 16 residues. With V trimmed by 0 bases and J by 6 bases, 5 bases remained unmatched. From germline, CDR1 is MNHNS and CDR2 SASEGT.